This TCR beta chain stems from a study of identical twins. Broader study findings: Analyses based on zero insertions could be partly confounded by invariant MAIT and iNKT cells.

A universal primer binding site was introduced by template switching. The final cDNA contained unique molecular identifiers. TCRdb reanalysed the 5' RACE reads using MiXCR and keeps one entry per CDR3 protein. The sample holds under 250,000 distinct CDR3 sequences, approximately 7.9% seen once. V lost 1 base, J lost 8 bases, and 14 bases lay in between. Germline V gives CDR1 LGHDT, CDR2 YNNKEL (reference sequence). The CDR3 is 15 residues long. This clonotype has more than one count but fewer than ten. Its cognate antigen is unknown. This sample was shared with a second study, whose subject was yellow fever vaccine responses in identical twins.

The TCR originated in a woman aged 18-29 years in good health. Sequencing was done on a sample of CD8+ T cells sorted from blood. This chain connects TRBV3-1 to TRBJ1-4; D is ambiguous. DNA for the CDR3: TGTGCCAGCAGCCAAGGAACGTCTCGCTACGAAAAACTGTTTTTT. Translated, it gives CASSQGTSRYEKLFF.